This section outlines one T cell receptor beta chain sequence together with its context. Antigen specificity is unknown. This CDR3 region has 14 residues. The V end lost 3 bases, the J end lost 4 bases, and 12 bases lay between the germline ends. Germline V gives CDR1 SGHVS, CDR2 FQNEAQ. Naivety among CD8 cells was defined by CD45RO negativity and positive CCR7 selection, thereby excluding terminally differentiated effector memory CD45RA+ cells. The source of the sample is a study of shared clonotypes between healthy human individuals. Every subset's genomic DNA went evenly onto several immunoSEQ plates. This table comes from immunoSEQ multiplex PCR, and its TCRdb copy is limited to in-frame clones, with some not included. In the table there are over 750,000 clones, roughly 96% of which are singletons. Notes on the study in general: Generation probability values for non-shared clonotypes were lower than those for clonotypes shared by all four donors.

This TCR came from a man aged 30 to 45 in good health. What was sequenced was naive CD8+ T cells sorted from blood. The chain couples TRBV7-8 to TRBJ2-5, with D possibly matching TRBD1 (5 bases). The CDR3 region has the DNA TGTGCCAGCAGCTTTGATGGGGCTCTAGAGACCCAGTACTTC. Its translation: CASSFDGALETQYF.